This TCR beta chain was profiled in a study of T cell repertoires in cytomegalovirus infection. Whole-study context: The public TCR beta signatures pointed to both CMV infection and matching HLA type.

In its sample, this clonotype was seen many times. What it recognizes is unknown. Study conclusions and caveats: HLA-C-restricted CMV clonotypes gave the most frequent clonotype in two of eight donors.

TCRdb redid the calling of the reads with MiXCR, one entry per CDR3 protein. The sample has almost 550,000 distinct CDR3 sequences, 16% seen once; the top ten hold under 30%. CDR3 length: 15 residues. V gave up 6 bases and J gave up 4 bases, with 13 bases separating them. Germline assignment: CDR1 MDHEN and CDR2 SYDVKM. The sample comprised CD8+ T cells from PBMCs. J is TRBJ1-6 and V is TRBV28; D may be TRBD1 (5 bases). The clonotype originates from a human donor in good health (CMV status not recorded). Some clones in this sample may be carry-over from other donors' samples. Here the CDR3 DNA reads TGTGCCAGCAGCCCCTCGGCAGGGTATAATTCACCCCTCCACTTT. Amino acids: CASSPSAGYNSPLHF.